This is a list of T cell receptor beta chains from one sample in a study of cytomegalovirus exposure and HLA in healthy donors. Profiled with immunoSEQ multiplex PCR; TCRdb holds only in-frame clones, not every one. The data show around 120,000 clones, around four fifths seen once. Source material: PBMCs. The receptors originated from a human donor in good health. Both conserved end residues are part of each CDR3. A D gene is named only where the DNA matches it firmly. Clone size is not always given. Where it is, it says once, few, many or a class for expanded clones.

>17|TRBD2|TRBJ2-2|.|TRBV7-8
TGTGCCAGCAGCCAGAGGCCTAGCGGGGGGAACACCGGGGAGCTGTTTTTT
CASSQRPSGGNTGELFF
>17|TRBD2|TRBJ2-3|.|TRBV13
TGTGCCAGCAGCACCCGACTAGCGGGGGGGCGTACAGATACGCAGTATTTT
CASSTRLAGGRTDTQYF
>12|.|TRBJ1-2|.|TRBV7-9
TGTTCCAGCAGTCGCGGGCCGGGAGGCTACACCTTC
CSSSRGPGGYTF
>14|TRBD2|TRBJ2-5|.|TRBV4-1
TGCGCCAGCAGACGGGAGGAAGCTCAAGAGACCCAGTACTTC
CASRREEAQETQYF
>11|.|TRBJ1-1|.|TRBV19
TGTGCCAGTAGTGCATCTGGAGGAGCTTTCTTT
CASSASGGAFF
>17|TRBD2|TRBJ2-5|.|TRBV7-2
TGTGCCAGCAGCCCCCCGGGACTAGCGGGGCCACAAGAGACCCAGTACTTC
CASSPPGLAGPQETQYF
>13|TRBD1|TRBJ1-2|.|TRBV5-8
TGTGCCAGCAGCGGACAGGGACAGTCTGGCTACACCTTC
CASSGQGQSGYTF
>18|TRBD2|TRBJ2-1|.|TRBV4-1
TGCGCCAGCAGCCAAAACGCAGGACTAGCGGGGGGGCTGAATGAGCAGTTCTTC
CASSQNAGLAGGLNEQFF
>13|.|TRBJ2-2|.|TRBV6-5
TGTGCCAGCAGTTACAGGGGATCGGGGGAGCTGTTTTTT
CASSYRGSGELFF
>15|TRBD1|TRBJ2-1|.|TRBV28
TGTGCCAGCAGTCGCCGGGACAGGGCGTACAATGAGCAGTTCTTC
CASSRRDRAYNEQFF
>14|TRBD2|TRBJ2-7|once|TRBV5-1
TGCGCCAGCAGCTCTCTAGCGGGGGCCTACGAGCAGTACTTC
CASSSLAGAYEQYF
>13|TRBD2|TRBJ2-7|.|TRBV19
TGTGCCAGCAGGGAGCGGGGGTACTACGAGCAGTACTTC
CASRERGYYEQYF
>13|.|TRBJ1-1|.|TRBV5-1
TGCGCCAGCAGCTTGGTGTATGACACTGAAGCTTTCTTT
CASSLVYDTEAFF
>15|.|TRBJ2-1|.|TRBV7-3
TGTGCCAGCAGCTCTCGACCCGTCGAGGGCTATGAGCAGTTCTTC
CASSSRPVEGYEQFF
>14|TRBD1|TRBJ2-7|.|TRBV5-5
TGTGCCAGCAGCCCGGGACAGAGCTCCTACGAGCAGTACTTC
CASSPGQSSYEQYF
>13|TRBD1|TRBJ1-5|once|TRBV29-1
TGCAGCGTTGGGGACAGGGGGGGACAGCCCCAGCATTTT
CSVGDRGGQPQHF
>12|.|TRBJ1-1|once|TRBV28
TGTGCCAGCCACGTGCCCAACACCGAAGCTTTCTTT
CASHVPNTEAFF
>16|TRBD1|TRBJ1-4|.|TRBV7-8
TGTGCCAGCAGCTTTCCCCCACAGGGGGCGCGGGAAAAACTGTTTTTT
CASSFPPQGAREKLFF
>15|TRBD1|TRBJ1-1|.|TRBV10-1
TGCGCCAGCAGTGGGGGACAGGGGATGGACACTGAAGCTTTCTTT
CASSGGQGMDTEAFF
>13|.|TRBJ1-1|.|TRBV6-5
TGTGCCAGCGGTAAGGGGGTGAACACTGAAGCTTTCTTT
CASGKGVNTEAFF
>12|.|TRBJ2-6|.|TRBV19
.
CASTFGANVLTF
>15|TRBD2|TRBJ2-3|.|TRBV4-1
TGTGCCAGCAGCCAAGATGGGACTAGACCAGATACGCAGTATTTT
CASSQDGTRPDTQYF
>13|.|TRBJ1-1|.|TRBV7-3
TGTGCCAGCAGCGCGGAACGTCACTCGGGAGCTTTCTTT
CASSAERHSGAFF
>13|TRBD1|TRBJ2-7|.|TRBV27
TGTGCCAGCAGTGGGACAGCGGACTACGAGCAGTACTTC
CASSGTADYEQYF
>14|TRBD1|TRBJ1-5|.|TRBV6-5
TGTGCCAGCACCTCGGGACAGGGAGAACAGCCCCAGCATTTT
CASTSGQGEQPQHF
>15|TRBD1|TRBJ2-2|.|TRBV7-9
TGTGCCAGCAGTCGACAGGGGATGAACACCGGGGAGCTGTTTTTT
CASSRQGMNTGELFF
>14|TRBD1|TRBJ1-2|.|TRBV6-4
TGTGCCAGCAGTGATTTGGACAGGGAGGGGTCCTACACCTTC
CASSDLDREGSYTF
>16|.|TRBJ1-1|.|TRBV19
TGTGCCAGTAGTATTGGGGCCGTCCAGGGTGCCACTGAAGCTTTCTTT
CASSIGAVQGATEAFF
>14|.|TRBJ2-5|.|TRBV5-1
TGCGCCAGCAGCTCAGGACTGATCCAAGAGACCCAGTACTTC
CASSSGLIQETQYF
>12|.|TRBJ1-5|.|TRBV6-1
TGTGCCAGCACCCCGGGTTTACTGCCCCAGCATTTT
CASTPGLLPQHF
>13|.|TRBJ1-5|.|TRBV28
TGTGCCACCGACGGGGGACTCAATCAGCCCCAGCATTTT
CATDGGLNQPQHF